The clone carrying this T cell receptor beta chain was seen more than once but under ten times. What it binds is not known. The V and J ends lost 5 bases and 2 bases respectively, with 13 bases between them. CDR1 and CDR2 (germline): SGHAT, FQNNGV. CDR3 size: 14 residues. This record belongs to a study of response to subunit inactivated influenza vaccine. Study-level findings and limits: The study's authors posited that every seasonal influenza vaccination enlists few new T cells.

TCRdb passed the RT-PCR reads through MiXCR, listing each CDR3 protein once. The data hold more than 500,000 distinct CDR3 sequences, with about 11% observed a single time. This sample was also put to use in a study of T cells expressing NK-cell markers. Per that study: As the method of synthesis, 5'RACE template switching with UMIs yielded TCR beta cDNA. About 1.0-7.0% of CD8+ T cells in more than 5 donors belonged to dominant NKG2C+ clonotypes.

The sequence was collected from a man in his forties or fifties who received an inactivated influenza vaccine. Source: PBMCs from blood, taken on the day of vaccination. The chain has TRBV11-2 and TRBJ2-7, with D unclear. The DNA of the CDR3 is TGTGCCAGCAGCCTTTGGGCATCCACCTACGAGCAGTACTTC. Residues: CASSLWASTYEQYF.